A few counts support the clone carrying this T cell receptor beta chain. TCRdb re-analysed the RT-PCR reads in MiXCR, keeping a single row per CDR3 protein. The sample shows approximately 140,000 distinct CDR3 sequences, over 35% of them seen only once. The record originates from a study of patients and donors after allogeneic stem cell transplantation. The V end lost 0 bases, the J end lost 3 bases, and 12 bases lay between the germline ends. CDR3 length: 15 amino acids. Germline assignment: CDR1 SGDLS and CDR2 YYNGEE. Sequencing was performed on blood, either unsorted or a sorted T cell fraction (not recorded which). The chain joins TRBV9 to TRBJ1-2; unclear D gene. The clonotype originates from a human donor who was either an allogeneic HSCT recipient or a stem cell or donor lymphocyte infusion donor (not recorded which). It is not recorded whose cells these are; they may come from a transplant donor. The CDR3 DNA reads TGTGCCAGCAGCGTAGTAGGGAGTTTTGACTATGGCTACACCTTC. Its translation is CASSVVGSFDYGYTF.